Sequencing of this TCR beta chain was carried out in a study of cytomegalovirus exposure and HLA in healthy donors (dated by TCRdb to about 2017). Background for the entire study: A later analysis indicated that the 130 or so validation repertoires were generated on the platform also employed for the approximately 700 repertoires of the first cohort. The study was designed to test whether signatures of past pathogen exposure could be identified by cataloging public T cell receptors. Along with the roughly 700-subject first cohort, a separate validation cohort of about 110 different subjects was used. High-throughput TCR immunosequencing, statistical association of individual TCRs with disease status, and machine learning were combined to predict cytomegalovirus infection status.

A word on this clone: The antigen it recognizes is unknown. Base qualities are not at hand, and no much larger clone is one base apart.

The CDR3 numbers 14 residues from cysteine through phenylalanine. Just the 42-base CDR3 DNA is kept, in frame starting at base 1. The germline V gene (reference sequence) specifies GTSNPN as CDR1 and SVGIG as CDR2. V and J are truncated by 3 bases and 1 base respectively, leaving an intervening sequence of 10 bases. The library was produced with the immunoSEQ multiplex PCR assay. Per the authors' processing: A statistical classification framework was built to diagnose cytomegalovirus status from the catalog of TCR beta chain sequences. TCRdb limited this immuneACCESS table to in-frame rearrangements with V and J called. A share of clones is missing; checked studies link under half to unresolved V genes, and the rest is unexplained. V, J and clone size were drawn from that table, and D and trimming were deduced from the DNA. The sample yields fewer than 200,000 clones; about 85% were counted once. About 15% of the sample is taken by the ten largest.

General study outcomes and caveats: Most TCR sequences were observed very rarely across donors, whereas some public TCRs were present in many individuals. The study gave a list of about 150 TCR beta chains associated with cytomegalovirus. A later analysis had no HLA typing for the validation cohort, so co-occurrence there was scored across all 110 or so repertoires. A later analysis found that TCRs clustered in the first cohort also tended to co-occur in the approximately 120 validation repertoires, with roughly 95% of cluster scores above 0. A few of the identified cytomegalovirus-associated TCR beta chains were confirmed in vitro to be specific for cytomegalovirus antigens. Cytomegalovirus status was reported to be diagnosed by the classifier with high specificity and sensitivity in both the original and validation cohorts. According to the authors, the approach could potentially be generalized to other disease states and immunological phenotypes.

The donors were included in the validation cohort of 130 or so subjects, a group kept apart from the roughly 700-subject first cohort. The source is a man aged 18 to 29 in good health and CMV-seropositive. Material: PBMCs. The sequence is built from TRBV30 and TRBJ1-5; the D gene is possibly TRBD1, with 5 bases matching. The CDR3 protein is CAWRTPGSNQPQHF. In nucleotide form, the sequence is TGTGCCTGGAGGACTCCAGGGAGCAATCAGCCCCAGCATTTT. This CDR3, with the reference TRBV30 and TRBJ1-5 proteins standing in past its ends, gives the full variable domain SQTIHQWPATLVQPVGSPLSLECTVEGTSNPNLYWYRQAAGRGLQLLFYSVGIGQISSEVPQNLSASRPQDRQFILSSKKLLLSDSGFYLCAWRTPGSNQPQHFGDGTRLSIL.